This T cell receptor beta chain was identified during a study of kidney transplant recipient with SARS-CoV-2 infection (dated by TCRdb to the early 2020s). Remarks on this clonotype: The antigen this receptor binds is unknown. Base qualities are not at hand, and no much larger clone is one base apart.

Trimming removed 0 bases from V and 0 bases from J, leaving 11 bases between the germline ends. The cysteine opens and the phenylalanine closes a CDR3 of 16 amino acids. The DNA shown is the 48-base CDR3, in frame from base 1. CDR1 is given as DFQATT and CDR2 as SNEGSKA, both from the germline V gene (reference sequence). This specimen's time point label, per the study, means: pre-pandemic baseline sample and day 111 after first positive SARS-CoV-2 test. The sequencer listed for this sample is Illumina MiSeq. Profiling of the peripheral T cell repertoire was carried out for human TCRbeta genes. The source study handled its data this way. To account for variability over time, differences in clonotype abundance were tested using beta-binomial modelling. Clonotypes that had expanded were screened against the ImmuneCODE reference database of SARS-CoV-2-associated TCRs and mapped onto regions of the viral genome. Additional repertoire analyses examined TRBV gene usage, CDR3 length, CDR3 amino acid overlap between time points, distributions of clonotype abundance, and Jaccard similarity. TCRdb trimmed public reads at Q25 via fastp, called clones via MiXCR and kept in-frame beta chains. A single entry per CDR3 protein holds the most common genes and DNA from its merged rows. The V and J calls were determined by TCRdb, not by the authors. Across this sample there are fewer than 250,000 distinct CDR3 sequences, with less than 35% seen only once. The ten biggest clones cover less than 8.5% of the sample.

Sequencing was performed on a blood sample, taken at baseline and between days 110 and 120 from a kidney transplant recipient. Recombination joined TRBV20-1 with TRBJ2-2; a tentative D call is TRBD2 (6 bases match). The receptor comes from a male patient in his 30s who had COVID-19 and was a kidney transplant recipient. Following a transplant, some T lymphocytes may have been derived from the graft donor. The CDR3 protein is CSARDWGRPNTGELFF. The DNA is TGCAGTGCTAGAGATTGGGGGAGGCCGAACACCGGGGAGCTGTTTTTT.